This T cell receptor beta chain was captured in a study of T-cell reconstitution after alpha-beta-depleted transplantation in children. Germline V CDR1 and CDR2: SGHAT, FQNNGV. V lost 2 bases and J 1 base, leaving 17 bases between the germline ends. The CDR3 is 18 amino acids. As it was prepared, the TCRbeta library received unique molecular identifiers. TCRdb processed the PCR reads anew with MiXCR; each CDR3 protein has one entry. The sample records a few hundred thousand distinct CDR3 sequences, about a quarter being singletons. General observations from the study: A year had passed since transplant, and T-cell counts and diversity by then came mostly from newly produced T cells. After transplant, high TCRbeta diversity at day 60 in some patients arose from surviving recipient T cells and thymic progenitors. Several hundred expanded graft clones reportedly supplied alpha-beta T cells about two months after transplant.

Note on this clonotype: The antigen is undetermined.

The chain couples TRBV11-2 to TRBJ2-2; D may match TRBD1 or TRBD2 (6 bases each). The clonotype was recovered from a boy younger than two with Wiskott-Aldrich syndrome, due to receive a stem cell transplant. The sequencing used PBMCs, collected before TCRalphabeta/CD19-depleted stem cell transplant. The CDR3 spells CASSLKVGGHLNTGELFF. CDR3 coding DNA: TGTGCCAGCAGCTTAAAGGTCGGGGGACACCTGAACACCGGGGAGCTGTTTTTT.